Below, 21 T cell receptor beta chains from the same sample are listed, as sequenced in a study of human versus mouse CDR3 diversity and MHC coevolution. Here immunoSEQ multiplex PCR was the method, and the copy in TCRdb shows in-frame clones only, minus some. This repertoire shows over 60,000 clones, less than 95% found once; its top ten account for roughly 0.16%. Sequencing was performed on naive CD4+ T cells from blood. Stated subset: CD45RO-negative CD62L-positive naive CD4 T cells. These receptors originate from a person aged 30-69 years in good health.

The chain uses TRBV5-1 and TRBJ2-5, with 11 nucleotides matching TRBD2. The V segment lost 4 bases and the J segment 4 bases; nucleotides outside the gene matches: 3. Germline V gene lookup returns CDR1 SGHRS and CDR2 YFSETQ. CDR3 length: 14 residues. CDR3 amino acids: CASSPSGRRETQYF. The DNA of the CDR3 is TGCGCCAGCAGCCCTAGCGGGAGGAGAGAGACCCAGTACTTC.

This sequence joins TRBV10-3 and TRBJ2-7, with D tentatively TRBD1 (6 bases). The CDR3 is 13 amino acids. V lost 4 bases to trimming and J lost 5 bases, with 12 bases between them. Per the germline V gene, CDR1 is ENHRY and CDR2 is SYGVKD. Here the CDR3 DNA reads TGTGCCATCAGTGTACAGGGCTGGGACGAGCAGTACTTC. This sequence encodes CAISVQGWDEQYF.

This rearrangement joins TRBV5-1 to TRBJ1-1; possible D gene TRBD1, 5 bases. The V end was cut by 4 bases, the J end by 2 bases, with 12 bases between. Germline V gene sequence: CDR1 SGHRS, CDR2 YFSETQ. This CDR3 region has 14 residues. In nucleotides, the CDR3 is TGCGCCAGCAGCCTACGACAGTCTAACACTGAAGCTTTCTTT. Protein product: CASSLRQSNTEAFF.

The chain joins TRBV29-1 to TRBJ2-5, with 12 bases lining up with TRBD1. The V and J ends lost 4 bases and 5 bases, in that order; junction bases with no gene match: 5. The germline gives CDR1 SQVTM, CDR2 ANQGSEA. The CDR3 consists of 14 residues. As DNA, the CDR3 is TGCAGCGTTGGGGGACAGGGGGCGGGGGAGACCCAGTACTTC. The encoded protein is CSVGGQGAGETQYF.

The chain recombines TRBV6-1 with TRBJ1-6; 10 positions agree with TRBD1. The length of the CDR3 is 15 residues. The germline CDR1 and CDR2 sequences are MNHNS and SASEGT. The J segment lost 5 bases and the V segment lost 8 bases, leaving 6 bases of the junction unmatched. CDR3 coding DNA: TGTGCCAGCGACACAGGACAGGGGGATAATTCACCCCTCCACTTT. It specifies CASDTGQGDNSPLHF.

V usage is TRBV2 and J usage is TRBJ2-3; D may be TRBD2 (5 bases). V was shortened by 6 bases and J by 5 bases, with 9 bases between the two germline ends. CDR1 is SNHLY, CDR2 FYNNEI, per germline. This CDR3 comprises 12 residues. This CDR3 reads CASSGLGDTQYF. In DNA form, the CDR3 reads TGTGCCAGCAGCGGACTCGGAGATACGCAGTATTTT.

This clone showed up just once. The chain carries TRBV30 and TRBJ1-3; D not certain. The CDR3 spans 12 residues. Germline V gives CDR1 GTSNPN, CDR2 SVGIG (reference sequence). The V end lost 4 bases, the J end lost 0 bases, and 4 bases lay between the germline ends. The chain's CDR3 is CAWTGSGNTIYF. The CDR3 region has the DNA TGTGCCTGGACCGGCTCTGGAAACACCATATATTTT. Based on the CDR3 plus reference TRBV30 and TRBJ1-3, the full variable domain is SQTIHQWPATLVQPVGSPLSLECTVEGTSNPNLYWYRQAAGRGLQLLFYSVGIGQISSEVPQNLSASRPQDRQFILSSKKLLLSDSGFYLCAWTGSGNTIYFGEGSWLTVV.

V gene TRBV18 combines with J gene TRBJ1-6, with 8 bases matching TRBD1. This CDR3 has 18 residues. Germline V gene lookup returns CDR1 KGHSH and CDR2 LQKENI. With 0 bases clipped from V and 7 bases from J, the junction kept 11 bases outside the gene matches. This chain's CDR3 is CASSPPVQGALGNSPLHF. In DNA form, the CDR3 reads TGTGCCAGCTCACCACCAGTCCAGGGGGCGCTGGGGAATTCACCCCTCCACTTT.

Concerning this clone: Other DNA sequences in this specimen translate into the identical CDR3. The chain couples TRBV4-1 to TRBJ2-7, with 7 bases aligning to TRBD1. The CDR3 runs to 15 residues. With V trimmed by 5 bases and J by 7 bases, 14 bases remained unmatched. Per germline, CDR1 MGHRA and CDR2 YSYEKL. CDR3 nucleotides: TGCGCCAGCAGCATTCGGGACAGAGGGAACTATGAGCAGTACTTC. Protein: CASSIRDRGNYEQYF.

The chain combines TRBV14 with TRBJ2-1; TRBD2 matches 13 bases. Germline CDR1 reads SGHDN; CDR2 reads FVKESK. The CDR3 extends over 20 amino acids. Unmatched junction bases numbered 15, after V lost 0 bases and J lost 7 bases. DNA of the CDR3: TGTGCCAGCAGCCAAGATCATGAACTAGCGGGAGGGCCAATTGGGAATGAGCAGTTCTTC. Protein sequence: CASSQDHELAGGPIGNEQFF.

This rearrangement joins TRBV18 to TRBJ1-1; TRBD1 is a possible D gene (6 bases). CDR1 and CDR2 (germline): KGHSH, LQKENI. This CDR3 contains 16 residues. Trimming cost V 1 base and J 1 base, with 13 bases left between them. The chain's CDR3 is CASSPRAGAPNTEAFF. Written as DNA, the CDR3 is TGTGCCAGCTCACCACGAGCAGGGGCACCGAACACTGAAGCTTTCTTT.

V and J are TRBV5-1 and TRBJ1-6, with 8 bases lining up with TRBD1. Germline V gene sequence: CDR1 SGHRS, CDR2 YFSETQ. The CDR3 is 16 amino acids. The ends lost 4 bases at V and 10 bases at J; junction bases unmatched: 13. This chain's CDR3 is CASSLGQGGYRSPLHF. The DNA for the CDR3 is TGCGCCAGCAGCCTCGGACAGGGAGGATATCGGTCACCCCTCCACTTT.

This rearrangement joins TRBV30 to TRBJ2-4, with 8 nucleotides matching TRBD1. Germline V gives CDR1 GTSNPN, CDR2 SVGIG (reference sequence). J was trimmed by 5 bases and V by 1 base; bases with no gene match: 4. The CDR3 length is 14 residues. The CDR3 here is CAWSGQGFQNIQYF. In DNA, the CDR3 is TGTGCCTGGAGTGGACAGGGGTTCCAAAACATTCAGTACTTC.

CDR3 loop: CAWSNRQGTVNTEAFF. The CDR3 DNA sequence: TGTGCCTGGAGTAACAGACAGGGAACTGTAAACACTGAAGCTTTCTTT. The chain couples TRBV30 to TRBJ1-1; 7 nucleotides match TRBD1. Losses at the gene ends were 2 bases for V and 2 bases for J; bases not matched to a gene: 11. This CDR3 spans 16 amino acids. CDR1 and CDR2 from the germline V gene are GTSNPN and SVGIG (reference sequence).

This CDR3 is CASSLVRGGVTGELFF. The CDR3 coding sequence is TGTGCCAGCAGCTTAGTACGGGGGGGCGTTACCGGGGAGCTGTTTTTT. The V and J genes are TRBV11-2 and TRBJ2-2; TRBD2 agrees at 8 bases. The V segment lost 1 base and the J segment 5 bases; nucleotides outside the gene matches: 6. There are 16 residues in the CDR3. Germline CDR1 reads SGHAT; CDR2 reads FQNNGV.

The chain couples TRBV5-4 to TRBJ2-1, with TRBD2 matching over 13 bases. The length of the CDR3 is 18 residues. Germline V gene data show CDR1 as SGHNT and CDR2 as YYREEE (reference sequence). With 4 bases clipped from V and 3 bases from J, the junction kept 10 bases outside the gene matches. CDR3 DNA sequence: TGTGCCAGCAGCCCCGGACTAGCGGGAGTGGAAAGCTACAATGAGCAGTTCTTC. Translating it yields CASSPGLAGVESYNEQFF.

The chain is built from TRBV30 and TRBJ1-3, with TRBD1 identical over 7 bases. The CDR3 totals 12 residues. CDR1 is GTSNPN, CDR2 SVGIG, per germline (reference sequence). V trimming: 3 bases; J trimming: 12 bases; junction bases outside the gene matches: 8. This chain's CDR3 is CAWREQGSNIYF. The CDR3 bases are TGTGCCTGGAGGGAACAGGGGTCTAACATATATTTT. The full variable domain, with the rest looked up from reference TRBV30 and TRBJ1-3, is SQTIHQWPATLVQPVGSPLSLECTVEGTSNPNLYWYRQAAGRGLQLLFYSVGIGQISSEVPQNLSASRPQDRQFILSSKKLLLSDSGFYLCAWREQGSNIYFGEGSWLTVV.

V and J are TRBV6-1 and TRBJ1-2; possibly TRBD1 for D (5 bases). Trimming shortened V by 0 bases and J by 1 base, and 9 bases separated the two germline ends. There are 15 residues in the CDR3. Germline CDR1 reads MNHNS; CDR2 reads SASEGT. CDR3 amino acids: CASSEAVQGNYGYTF. CDR3 sequence (DNA): TGTGCCAGCAGTGAAGCGGTTCAGGGTAACTATGGCTACACCTTC.

This clone was recorded once. The chain joins TRBV5-4 to TRBJ2-3, with D tentatively TRBD2 (6 bases). Germline lookup yields CDR1 SGHNT and CDR2 YYREEE (reference sequence). V was pared by 3 bases and J by 1 base, with 15 bases between. The length of the CDR3 is 16 residues. The CDR3 DNA reads as TGTGCCAGCAGCTACTCACTGGGGGGAGGCACAGATACGCAGTATTTT. This codes for CASSYSLGGGTDTQYF.

The V gene is TRBV5-1, the J gene TRBJ2-5; 10 bases map to TRBD2. The V gene end was trimmed by 2 bases and the J gene end by 4 bases; junction bases not matched to a gene: 14. Germline lookup yields CDR1 SGHRS and CDR2 YFSETQ. CDR3 size: 18 residues. CDR3 in DNA: TGCGCCAGCAGCTTTTTGCCCTCCGAGCGGGGGGGTCCAGAGACCCAGTACTTC. It yields the protein CASSFLPSERGGPETQYF.

The CDR3 nucleotides read TGTGCCAGCAGCGGAAGGACTAGCGGGAGCTACAATGAGCAGTTCTTC. Encoded protein: CASSGRTSGSYNEQFF. This rearrangement joins TRBV5-4 to TRBJ2-1; TRBD2 aligns across 13 bases. Germline CDR1 is SGHNT and CDR2 is YYREEE (reference sequence). The ends lost 4 bases at V and 3 bases at J; junction bases unmatched: 4. The CDR3 length is 16 residues.